Listed here is a single T cell receptor beta chain. The data are from a study of blood T cells in healthy people across ages. Then a second PCR, running about 7 to 11 cycles, was carried out with a sample-barcoded 5' primer and a J-beta primer mix. Tagging of each cDNA molecule was performed by a template-switch adaptor with 12 random nucleotides. Each CDR3 protein is one row after TCRdb ran MiXCR on the 5' RACE reads. In the table there are around 1.7 million distinct CDR3 sequences, 28% of which are singletons. The source is a woman in her 30s in good health. The sequenced sample consisted of blood.

CDR3: CASSEGRGENYGYTF. The CDR3 bases are TGTGCCAGCAGCGAAGGCAGGGGAGAGAACTATGGCTACACCTTC. The rearrangement uses TRBV7-9 and TRBJ1-2; D possibly corresponds to TRBD1 (6 bases). Germline values: CDR1 SEHNR, CDR2 FQNEAQ (reference sequence). CDR3 size: 15 residues. V lost 5 bases and J lost 2, with 15 bases in between.